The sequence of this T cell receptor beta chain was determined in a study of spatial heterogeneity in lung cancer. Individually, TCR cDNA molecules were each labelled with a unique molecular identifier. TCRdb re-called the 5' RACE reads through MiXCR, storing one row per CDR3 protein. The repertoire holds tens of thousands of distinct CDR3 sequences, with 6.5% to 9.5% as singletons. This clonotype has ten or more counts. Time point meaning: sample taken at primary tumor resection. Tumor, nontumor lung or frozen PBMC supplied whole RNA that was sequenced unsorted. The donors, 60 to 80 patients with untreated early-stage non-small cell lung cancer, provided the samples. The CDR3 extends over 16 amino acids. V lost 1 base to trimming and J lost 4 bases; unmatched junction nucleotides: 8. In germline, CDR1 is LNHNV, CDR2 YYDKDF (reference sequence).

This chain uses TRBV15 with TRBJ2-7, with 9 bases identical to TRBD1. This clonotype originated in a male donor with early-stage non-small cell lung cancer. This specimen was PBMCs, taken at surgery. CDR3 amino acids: CATSRVIGTGLYEQYF. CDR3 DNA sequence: TGTGCCACCAGCAGAGTGATTGGGACAGGGTTGTACGAGCAGTACTTC.